This T cell receptor (beta chain) was profiled in a study of blood T cell repertoires in COVID-19. Across the study: Acute-phase and convalescent COVID-19 samples originated in the United States, Italy and Spain.

Clones were read by immunoSEQ multiplex PCR, and TCRdb kept only the in-frame ones, dropping some. The sample shows fewer than 350,000 clones, around four fifths of them seen only once. Source material: peripheral blood. This clonotype was obtained from a woman in her forties or fifties with active or convalescent COVID-19.

CDR3 sequence: CASSESRGGRNEQFF. The CDR3, as DNA: TGTGCCAGCAGTGAATCGCGGGGGGGGCGCAATGAGCAGTTCTTC. The chain recombines TRBV2 with TRBJ2-1; 9 bases fit TRBD2. Germline lookup yields CDR1 SNHLY and CDR2 FYNNEI. The CDR3 covers 15 residues. The V and J ends lost 2 bases and 6 bases, in that order; junction bases with no gene match: 5.